Each of the 19 T cell receptor beta chains below was sequenced from the same sample in a study of CD8+ T cells in alopecia areata. cDNA serving as the sequencing template came from extracted, reverse transcribed RNA. Produced via immunoSEQ multiplex PCR; TCRdb's table is partial and in-frame only. The table lists fewer than 200,000 clones, less than 80% of them singletons, with approximately 10% in the top ten. The specimen comprised CD8+ T cells sorted from blood, sampled at week 0. The source of these receptors is a human donor with alopecia areata.

Concerning this clone: This likely traces to a read error, being one base from a far larger clone. The chain has TRBV4-2 and TRBJ1-1; no definite D call. CDR1 and CDR2 (germline): LGHNA, YNFKEQ. The CDR3 sequence is 15 residues long. The ends were cut back, 4 bases at V and 1 base at J, with 13 bases in the middle. CDR3 coding DNA: TGTGCCAGCAGCCCTCTAGACTTGTGGAACACTGAAGCTTTCTTT. Translation gives CASSPLDLWNTEAFF.

V gene TRBV7-9 combines with J gene TRBJ1-6, with D perhaps TRBD1 (5 bases). The CDR3 has 16 residues. Germline CDR1 is SEHNR and CDR2 is FQNEAQ (reference sequence). V gave up 5 bases and J gave up 8 bases, with 19 bases separating them. The CDR3 DNA reads as TGTGCCAGCAGCATGGAGGGGAGGGCAAATGATTCACCCCTCCACTTT. It specifies CASSMEGRANDSPLHF.

CDR3 loop: CASSPPRGYQETQYF. The CDR3, as DNA: TGTGCCAGCTCACCACCCCGGGGCTACCAAGAGACCCAGTACTTC. The chain uses TRBV18 and TRBJ2-5, with D perhaps matching TRBD1 or TRBD2 (5 bases each). V shed 0 bases and J shed 0 bases, with 8 bases lying between them. The CDR3 contains 15 residues. Germline CDR1 is KGHSH and CDR2 is LQKENI.

This chain connects TRBV6-5 to TRBJ2-5; D gene ambiguous. V was clipped by 6 bases and J by 3 bases, with 11 bases between them. Per the germline V gene, CDR1 is MNHEY and CDR2 is SVGAGI. CDR3 length: 13 residues. The CDR3 region is CASRNPYKETQYF. CDR3 nucleotides: TGTGCCAGCAGAAACCCATATAAAGAGACCCAGTACTTC.

CDR3 bases: TGTGCCAGCAGCTTAGGAGCGGGACTAGGAGAGACCCAGTACTTC. Residues: CASSLGAGLGETQYF. The chain carries TRBV5-4 and TRBJ2-5; TRBD2 matches at 8 bases. Trimming took 2 bases from V and 4 from J; bases not matched to a gene: 7. Germline CDR1 and CDR2: SGHNT and YYREEE (reference sequence). The CDR3 is made up of 15 amino acids.

The rearrangement uses TRBV29-1 and TRBJ2-6; 7 bases agree with TRBD1. The germline CDR1 and CDR2 sequences are SQVTM and ANQGSEA. Trimming at V came to 5 bases and at J to 2 bases, leaving 12 bases not matched to a gene. The CDR3 has 17 residues. In DNA, the CDR3 is TGCAGCGTTTTTAAAGGGGATGGACAGGCTGGGGCCAACGTCCTGACTTTC. This sequence encodes CSVFKGDGQAGANVLTF.

This clone was counted between two and nine times. The chain carries TRBV27 and TRBJ2-1, with 8 nucleotides matching TRBD2. Germline values: CDR1 MNHEY, CDR2 SMNVEV (reference sequence). The CDR3 is 14 amino acids. The V and J ends lost 5 bases and 8 bases, in that order; junction bases with no gene match: 8. The CDR3, as DNA: TGTGCCAGCAGTCCCCCGGGGGGGTTGGATGAGCAGTTCTTC. Translation gives CASSPPGGLDEQFF.

The V call is TRBV6-1, the J call TRBJ2-1, with 9 bases that match TRBD1. The length of the CDR3 is 15 residues. The germline gives CDR1 MNHNS, CDR2 SASEGT. V lost 3 bases and J lost 4; bases outside the gene matches: 4. The CDR3 protein is CASSDGQGFYNEQFF. The CDR3 nucleotides read TGTGCCAGCAGTGACGGACAGGGGTTTTACAATGAGCAGTTCTTC.

The rearrangement joins TRBV7-9 to TRBJ2-7, with a weak D call TRBD1 (6 bases). The CDR3 extends over 15 amino acids. V was cut by 5 bases and J by 3 bases, with 17 bases left in between. The germline V gene encodes CDR1 SEHNR and CDR2 FQNEAQ (reference sequence). This chain's CDR3 is CASSHREQGIYEQYF. CDR3 nucleotides: TGTGCCAGCAGCCACAGGGAGCAGGGAATCTACGAGCAGTACTTC.

The chain carries TRBV27 and TRBJ2-4; no clear D. Germline V gene sequence: CDR1 MNHEY, CDR2 SMNVEV (reference sequence). V dropped 2 bases and J dropped 0 bases, with 8 bases sitting between them. This CDR3 has 15 amino acids. CDR3 loop: CASSLVPIAKNIQYF. DNA for the CDR3: TGTGCCAGCAGTTTAGTACCTATAGCCAAAAACATTCAGTACTTC.

The chain combines TRBV9 with TRBJ1-2; D gene uncertain. The germline V gene encodes CDR1 SGDLS and CDR2 YYNGEE. V gave up 4 bases and J gave up 8 bases, with 9 bases separating them. The CDR3 runs to 11 residues. The CDR3 is CASSPLLGYTF. The CDR3 DNA is TGTGCCAGCAGCCCCCTTCTCGGCTACACCTTC. Combining the CDR3 with reference TRBV9 and TRBJ1-2 gives the whole variable domain DSGVTQTPKHLITATGQRVTLRCSPRSGDLSVYWYQQSLDQGLQFLIQYYNGEERAKGNILERFSAQQFPDLHSELNLSSLELGDSALYFCASSPLLGYTFGSGTRLTVV.

This clone was counted once. The V call is TRBV30, the J call TRBJ1-5; no definite D call. CDR3 length equals 12 residues. Germline loops: CDR1 GTSNPN, CDR2 SVGIG (reference sequence). The V end was cut by 2 bases, the J end by 10 bases, with 12 bases between. The CDR3 DNA sequence: TGTGCCTGGAGTCCGCCCAGGCAACCCCAGCATTTT. It yields the protein CAWSPPRQPQHF.

The V call is TRBV29-1, the J call TRBJ2-3, with 13 bases that match TRBD2. This CDR3 has 17 residues. The V gene end was trimmed by 2 bases and the J gene end by 1 base; junction bases not matched to a gene: 6. Germline V gives CDR1 SQVTM, CDR2 ANQGSEA. The CDR3 region has the DNA TGCAGCGTTGAAAGGGCACTAGCGGGGGGGCGCACAGATACGCAGTATTTT. The encoded protein is CSVERALAGGRTDTQYF.

The V and J genes are TRBV6-6 and TRBJ2-2, with 9 bases lining up with TRBD1. Germline V gene sequence: CDR1 MNHNY, CDR2 SVGAGI (reference sequence). After removal of 4 bases from V and 7 bases from J, the junction contained 7 bases not matched to a gene. CDR3 size: 15 residues. The CDR3 here is CASSFPGQGGGELFF. CDR3 nucleotides: TGTGCCAGCAGTTTCCCGGGACAGGGTGGCGGGGAGCTGTTTTTT.

V gene TRBV5-1 combines with J gene TRBJ2-5; 10 nucleotides match TRBD1. The germline CDR1 and CDR2 sequences are SGHRS and YFSETQ. The CDR3 length is 16 residues. V lost 4 bases and J lost 2; bases outside the gene matches: 8. CDR3 in DNA: TGCGCCAGCAGCCGCGCCGGGACAGGGGCGCAAGAGACCCAGTACTTC. Translated: CASSRAGTGAQETQYF.

This chain uses TRBV27 with TRBJ2-1; 9 bases are shared with TRBD2. The CDR3 spans 16 residues. V shed 5 bases, J shed 1 base, and the junction held 6 bases outside the gene matches. Germline V CDR1 and CDR2: MNHEY, SMNVEV (reference sequence). The CDR3 nucleotides are TGTGCCAGCAGTGATAGCGGGGGCCCTTCCTACAATGAGCAGTTCTTC. It translates to CASSDSGGPSYNEQFF.

This chain uses TRBV14 with TRBJ2-3; 9 bases agree with TRBD1. CDR3 length: 15 residues. Per the germline V gene, CDR1 is SGHDN and CDR2 is FVKESK. V lost 3 bases, J lost 6 bases, and 7 bases stayed unmatched. The chain's CDR3 is CASSQTHRGRDTQYF. CDR3 in DNA: TGTGCCAGCAGCCAGACTCACAGGGGGCGCGATACGCAGTATTTT.

The V and J genes are TRBV13 and TRBJ2-2; D remains unclear. CDR1 and CDR2 from the germline V gene are PRHDT and FYEKMQ (reference sequence). V was clipped by 5 bases and J by 6 bases, with 13 bases between them. The CDR3 spans 14 residues. CDR3 loop: CASSPRVGAGELFF. The CDR3 DNA is TGTGCCAGCAGCCCCCGAGTCGGAGCCGGGGAGCTGTTTTTT.

The chain carries TRBV7-9 and TRBJ1-1; 8 bases line up with TRBD1. Looked up from germline, CDR1 is SEHNR and CDR2 is FQNEAQ (reference sequence). This CDR3 contains 14 residues. Trimming cost V 4 bases and J 0 bases; bases outside gene matches: 1. Here the CDR3 reads CASSSGGMNTEAFF. The CDR3 nucleotides are TGTGCCAGCAGCTCAGGGGGCATGAACACTGAAGCTTTCTTT.